This T cell receptor (beta chain) is from a study of T-cell reconstitution after alpha-beta-depleted transplantation in children. The TCRbeta library was prepared with unique molecular identifiers. TCRdb reprocessed the PCR reads with MiXCR, giving one entry per CDR3 protein. This table has roughly 500,000 distinct CDR3 sequences, around a third appearing once. This CDR3 comprises 13 residues. Germline lookup yields CDR1 MDHEN and CDR2 SYDVKM. For this clonotype: Sequence at one end of the junction differs from germline and may be a read error.

V is TRBV28 and J is TRBJ1-5; D not resolved. The receptor comes from a human donor who donated a stem cell graft to a child with aplastic anemia. This sample comprised PBMCs from the stem cell graft donor, obtained from the stem cell graft. CDR3 bases: TGTGCCAGCAGTTTAACGAGCAGTCAGCCCCAGCATTTT. Amino acid sequence: CASSLTSSQPQHF.